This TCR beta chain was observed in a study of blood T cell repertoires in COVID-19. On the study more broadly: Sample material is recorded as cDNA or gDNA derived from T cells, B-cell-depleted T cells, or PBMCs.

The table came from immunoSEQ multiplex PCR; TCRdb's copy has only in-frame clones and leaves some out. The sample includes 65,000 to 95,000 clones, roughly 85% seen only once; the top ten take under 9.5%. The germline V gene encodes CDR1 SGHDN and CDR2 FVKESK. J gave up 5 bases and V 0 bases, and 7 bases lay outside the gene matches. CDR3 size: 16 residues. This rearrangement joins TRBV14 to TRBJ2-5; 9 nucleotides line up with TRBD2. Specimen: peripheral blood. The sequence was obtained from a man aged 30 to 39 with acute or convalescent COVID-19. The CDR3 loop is CASSQEFSGRRETQYF. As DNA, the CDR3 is TGTGCCAGCAGCCAAGAGTTCAGCGGGAGGAGGGAGACCCAGTACTTC.